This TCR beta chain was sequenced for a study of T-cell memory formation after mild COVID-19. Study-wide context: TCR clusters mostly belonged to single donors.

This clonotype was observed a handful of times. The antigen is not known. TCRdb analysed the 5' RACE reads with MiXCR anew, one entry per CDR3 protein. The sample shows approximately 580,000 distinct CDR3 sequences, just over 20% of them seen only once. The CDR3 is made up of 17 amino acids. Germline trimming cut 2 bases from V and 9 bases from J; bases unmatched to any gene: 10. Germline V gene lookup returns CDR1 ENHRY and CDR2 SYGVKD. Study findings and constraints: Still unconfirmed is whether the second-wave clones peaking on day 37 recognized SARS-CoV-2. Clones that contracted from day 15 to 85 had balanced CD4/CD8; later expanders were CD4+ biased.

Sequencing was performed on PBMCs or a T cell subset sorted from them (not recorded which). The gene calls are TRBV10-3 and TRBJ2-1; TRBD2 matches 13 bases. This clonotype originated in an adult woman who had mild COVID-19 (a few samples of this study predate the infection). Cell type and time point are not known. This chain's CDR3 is CAISEPRTSGSVFEQFF. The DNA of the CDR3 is TGTGCCATCAGTGAGCCTCGGACTAGCGGGAGCGTTTTTGAGCAGTTCTTC.